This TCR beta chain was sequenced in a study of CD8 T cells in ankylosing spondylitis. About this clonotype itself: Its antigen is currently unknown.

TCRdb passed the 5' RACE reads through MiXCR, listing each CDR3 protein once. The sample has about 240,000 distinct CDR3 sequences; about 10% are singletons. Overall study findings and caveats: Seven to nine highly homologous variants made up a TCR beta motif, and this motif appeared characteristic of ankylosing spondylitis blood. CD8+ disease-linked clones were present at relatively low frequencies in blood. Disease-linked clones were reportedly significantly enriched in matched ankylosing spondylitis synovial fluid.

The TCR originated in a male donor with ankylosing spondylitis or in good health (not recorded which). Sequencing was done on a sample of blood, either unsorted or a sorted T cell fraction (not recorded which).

The CDR3 protein is CASSDPLAGGPTGELFF. The CDR3 coding sequence is TGTGCCAGCAGCGACCCACTAGCGGGAGGGCCAACCGGGGAGCTGTTTTTT. The chain uses TRBV14 and TRBJ2-2, with TRBD2 matching over 13 bases. J gave up 5 bases and V 5 bases, and 8 bases lay outside the gene matches. The CDR3 runs to 17 residues. Germline V gene lookup returns CDR1 SGHDN and CDR2 FVKESK.